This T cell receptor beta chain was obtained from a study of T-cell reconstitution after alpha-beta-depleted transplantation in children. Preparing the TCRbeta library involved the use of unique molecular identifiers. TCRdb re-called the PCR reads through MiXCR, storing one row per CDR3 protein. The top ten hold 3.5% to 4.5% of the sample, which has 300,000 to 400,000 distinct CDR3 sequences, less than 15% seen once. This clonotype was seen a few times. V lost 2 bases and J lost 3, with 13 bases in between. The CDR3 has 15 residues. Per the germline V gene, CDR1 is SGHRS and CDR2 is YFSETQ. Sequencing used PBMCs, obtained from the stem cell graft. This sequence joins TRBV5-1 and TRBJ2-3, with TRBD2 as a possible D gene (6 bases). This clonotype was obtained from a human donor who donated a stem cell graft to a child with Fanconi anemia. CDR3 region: CASSFGARGTDTQYF. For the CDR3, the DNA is TGCGCCAGCAGCTTCGGGGCCCGGGGGACAGATACGCAGTATTTT.